This section outlines one TCR beta chain sequence together with its context. Its target is not known. Germline CDR1 and CDR2: MNHGY and SVAAGI. The CDR3 runs to 18 residues. CD45RO-CCR7+CD27+CD95- was the phenotype of naive CD8+ T cells. Libraries of TRB cDNA were made by 5' RACE and carried UMIs. TCRdb reanalyzed the 5' RACE reads, giving one entry per CDR3 protein sequence and no DNA. Here the sample table reports 100,000 to 150,000 distinct CDR3 sequences. The entry originates in a study of CXCR3-negative and CXCR3-positive naive CD8 T cells. General study points: When CXCR3-positive naive cells were set against CXCR3-negative naive cells, the former had more hydrophobic TRB CDR3s.

Material for sequencing was naive CXCR3- CD8+ T cells from blood. Specified subset: CD45RO-CCR7+CD27+CD95- naive CD8+ T cells lacking CXCR3 (TNR3-). This clonotype was sampled from a human donor in good health. Some clones in this sample may be carry-over from other donors' samples. This chain uses TRBV6-9 with TRBJ2-1; the D call of TRBD2 rests on TCRdb alone, since no DNA is present to check it. The CDR3 region is CASSSRTSGSEPYNEQFF.